The entry that follows covers one T cell receptor beta chain sequence. This entry comes from a study of blood T cell repertoires in COVID-19. Study-level information: Both acute and convalescent COVID-19 samples were obtained from the United States, Italy and Spain. From T cells, B-cell-depleted T cells, or PBMCs came the material, which was cDNA or gDNA.

Source study methods: Nucleated cell number was recorded as an estimate derived from reference gene primer amplification. The data were produced by immunoSEQ multiplex PCR, yet TCRdb's version contains in-frame clones alone and is incomplete. V, J and clone size are those of that table, while D and trimming were read from the DNA. The sample holds 300,000 to 450,000 clones; around 87% are singletons and the top ten take about 2.9%. Per the germline V gene, CDR1 is SGHRS and CDR2 is YFSETQ. Trimming took 4 bases from V and 4 from J; bases not matched to a gene: 7. The CDR3 runs to 15 residues. This chain uses TRBV5-1 with TRBJ2-7, with 11 nucleotides matching TRBD1. The origin of this receptor is a human donor in a cohort sampled during active COVID-19. The sample taken for sequencing was peripheral blood. CDR3 coding DNA: TGCGCCAGCAGCCTTACGCGGGACAGGGGGTACGAGCAGTACTTC. Translation gives CASSLTRDRGYEQYF. Full variable domain (rest looked up from reference TRBV5-1 and TRBJ2-7): KAGVTQTPRYLIKTRGQQVTLSCSPISGHRSVSWYQQTPGQGLQFLFEYFSETQRNKGNFPGRFSGRQFSNSRSEMNVSTLELGDSALYLCASSLTRDRGYEQYFGPGTRLTVT.